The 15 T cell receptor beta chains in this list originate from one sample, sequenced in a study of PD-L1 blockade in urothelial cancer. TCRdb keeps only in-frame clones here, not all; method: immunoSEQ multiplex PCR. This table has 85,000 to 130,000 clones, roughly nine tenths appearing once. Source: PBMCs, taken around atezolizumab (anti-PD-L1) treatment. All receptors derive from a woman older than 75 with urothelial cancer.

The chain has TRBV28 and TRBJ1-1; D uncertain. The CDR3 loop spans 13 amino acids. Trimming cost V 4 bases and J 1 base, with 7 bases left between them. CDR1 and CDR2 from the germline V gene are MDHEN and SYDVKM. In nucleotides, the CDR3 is TGTGCCAGCAGTTATACACGGAACACTGAAGCTTTCTTT. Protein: CASSYTRNTEAFF.

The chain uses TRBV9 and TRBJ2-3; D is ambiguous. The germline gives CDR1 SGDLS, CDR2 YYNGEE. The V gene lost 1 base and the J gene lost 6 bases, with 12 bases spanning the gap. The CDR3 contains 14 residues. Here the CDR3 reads CASSVTPPPDTQYF. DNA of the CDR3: TGTGCCAGCAGCGTAACTCCCCCACCGGATACGCAGTATTTT.

CDR3 region: CASSLGTGQTSNQPQHF. The CDR3 region has the DNA TGTGCCAGTAGCCTCGGGACAGGACAAACTAGCAATCAGCCCCAGCATTTT. V is TRBV19 and J is TRBJ1-5; TRBD1 aligns across 8 bases. The J segment lost 0 bases and the V segment lost 6 bases, leaving 10 bases of the junction unmatched. Germline assignment: CDR1 LNHDA and CDR2 SQIVND (reference sequence). The CDR3 extends over 17 amino acids.

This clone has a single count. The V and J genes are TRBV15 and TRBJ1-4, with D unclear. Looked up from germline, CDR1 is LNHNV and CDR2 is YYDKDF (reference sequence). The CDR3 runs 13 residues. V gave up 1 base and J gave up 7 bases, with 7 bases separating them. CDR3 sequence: CATSRARSEKLFF. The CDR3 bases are TGTGCCACCAGCAGAGCCCGGTCTGAAAAACTGTTTTTT.

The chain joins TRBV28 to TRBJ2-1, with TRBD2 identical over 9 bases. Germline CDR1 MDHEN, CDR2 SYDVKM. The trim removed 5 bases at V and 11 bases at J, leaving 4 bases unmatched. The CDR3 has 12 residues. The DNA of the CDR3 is TGTGCCAGCAGTATTAGCGGGAGAAAGCAGTTCTTC. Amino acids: CASSISGRKQFF.

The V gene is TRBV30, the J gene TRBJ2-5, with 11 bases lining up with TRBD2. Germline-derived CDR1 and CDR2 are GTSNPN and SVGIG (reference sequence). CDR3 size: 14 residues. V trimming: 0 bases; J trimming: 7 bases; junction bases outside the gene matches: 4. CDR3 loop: CAWSVTSGRTTQYF. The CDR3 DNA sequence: TGTGCCTGGAGTGTAACTAGCGGGAGAACGACCCAGTACTTC.

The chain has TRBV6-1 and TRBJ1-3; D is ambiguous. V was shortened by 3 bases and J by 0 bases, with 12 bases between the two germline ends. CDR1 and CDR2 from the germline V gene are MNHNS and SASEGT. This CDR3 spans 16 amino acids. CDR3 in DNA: TGTGCCAGCAGTGAGAGCTCCCCCTTCTCTGGAAACACCATATATTTT. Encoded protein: CASSESSPFSGNTIYF.

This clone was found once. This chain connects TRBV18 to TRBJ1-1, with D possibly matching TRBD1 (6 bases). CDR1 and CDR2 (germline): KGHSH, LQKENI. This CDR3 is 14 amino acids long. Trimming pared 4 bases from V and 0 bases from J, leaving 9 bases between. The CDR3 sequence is CASSRQALNTEAFF. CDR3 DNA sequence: TGTGCCAGCTCACGACAGGCCCTGAACACTGAAGCTTTCTTT. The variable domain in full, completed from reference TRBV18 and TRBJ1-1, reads NAGVMQNPRHLVRRRGQEARLRCSPMKGHSHVYWYRQLPEEGLKFMVYLQKENIIDESGMPKERFSAEFPKEGPSILRIQQVVRGDSAAYFCASSRQALNTEAFFGQGTRLTVV.

The CDR3 sequence: CASSIRVRGARGTGELFF. CDR3 DNA: TGTGCCAGTAGTATAAGGGTCAGAGGCGCCCGGGGCACCGGGGAGCTGTTTTTT. This rearrangement joins TRBV19 to TRBJ2-2; TRBD2 is a possible D gene (5 bases). V lost 2 bases, J lost 4 bases, and 20 bases lay in between. The CDR3 has 18 amino acids. CDR1 LNHDA and CDR2 SQIVND come from the germline V gene (reference sequence).

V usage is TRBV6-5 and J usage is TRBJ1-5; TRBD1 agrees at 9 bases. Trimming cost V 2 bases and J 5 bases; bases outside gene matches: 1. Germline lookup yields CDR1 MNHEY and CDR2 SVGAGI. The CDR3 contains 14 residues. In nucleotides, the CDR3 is TGTGCCAGCAGTTACCGGACAGGGGATCAGCCCCAGCATTTT. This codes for CASSYRTGDQPQHF.

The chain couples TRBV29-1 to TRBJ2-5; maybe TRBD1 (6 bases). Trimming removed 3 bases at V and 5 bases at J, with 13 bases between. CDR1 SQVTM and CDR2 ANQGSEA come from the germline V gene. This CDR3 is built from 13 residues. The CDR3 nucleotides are TGCAGCGTTGACTGGTCAGGGGTGGAGACCCAGTACTTC. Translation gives CSVDWSGVETQYF.

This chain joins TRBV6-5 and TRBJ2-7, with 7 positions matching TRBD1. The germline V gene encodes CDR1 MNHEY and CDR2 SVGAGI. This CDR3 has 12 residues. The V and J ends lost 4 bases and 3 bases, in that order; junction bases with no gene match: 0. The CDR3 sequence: CASSWDSYEQYF. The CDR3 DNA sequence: TGTGCCAGCAGTTGGGACAGCTACGAGCAGTACTTC.

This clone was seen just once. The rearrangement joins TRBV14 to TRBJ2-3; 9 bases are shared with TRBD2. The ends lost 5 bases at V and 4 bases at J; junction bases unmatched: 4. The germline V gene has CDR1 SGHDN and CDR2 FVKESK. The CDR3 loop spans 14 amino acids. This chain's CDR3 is CASSLIAGADTQYF. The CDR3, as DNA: TGTGCCAGCAGCTTAATAGCGGGAGCAGATACGCAGTATTTT.

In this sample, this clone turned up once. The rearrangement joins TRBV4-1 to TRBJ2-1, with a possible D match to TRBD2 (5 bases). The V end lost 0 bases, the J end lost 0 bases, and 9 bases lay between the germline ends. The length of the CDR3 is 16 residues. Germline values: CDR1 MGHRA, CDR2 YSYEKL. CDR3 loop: CASSQEVGSSYNEQFF. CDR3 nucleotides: TGCGCCAGCAGCCAAGAAGTGGGGAGCTCCTACAATGAGCAGTTCTTC.

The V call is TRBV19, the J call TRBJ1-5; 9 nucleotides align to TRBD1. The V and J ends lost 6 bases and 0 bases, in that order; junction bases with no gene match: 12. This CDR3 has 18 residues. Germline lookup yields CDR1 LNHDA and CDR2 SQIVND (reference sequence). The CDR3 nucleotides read TGTGCCAGTAGACCGGGACAGGGTAACCTTTATAGCAATCAGCCCCAGCATTTT. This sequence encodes CASRPGQGNLYSNQPQHF.